These 32 T cell receptor beta chains came from one sample sequenced in a study of neurological immune-mediated disorders (dated by TCRdb to between 2018 and 2021). Library generation was performed with 5' RACE. TCRdb shows the sequencer as Illumina HiSeq 2500. Through fastp at Q25 and MiXCR, TCRdb rebuilt clones from the public reads, retaining in-frame beta chains. Each entry is one CDR3 protein sequence, shown with its most common DNA and genes. A total of about 120,000 distinct CDR3 sequences appear in this sample, more than 2.5% of them only once. About 1.2% of the sample comes from the top ten. The specimen sequenced was PBMCs. The receptors originated from a woman in her twenties or thirties with multiple sclerosis.

This clonotype has at least ten counts. The chain is built from TRBV27 and TRBJ2-7; D is ambiguous. Trimming pared 0 bases from V and 3 bases from J, leaving 12 bases between. CDR1 is MNHEY and CDR2 is SMNVEV in the germline V gene (reference sequence). CDR3 length equals 15 residues. This chain's CDR3 is CASSLSSGRVYEQYF. The DNA of the CDR3 is TGTGCCAGCAGTTTATCCTCCGGACGAGTCTACGAGCAGTACTTC.

Ten or more counts support this clonotype. This chain uses TRBV7-8 with TRBJ2-2, with TRBD1 matching 7 bases. After removal of 1 base from V and 9 bases from J, the junction contained 17 bases not matched to a gene. The CDR3 has 18 amino acids. The germline V gene encodes CDR1 SGHVS and CDR2 FQNEAQ. The CDR3 DNA is TGTGCCAGCAGCTTAGAGATGCCGGGACAGAGGATGGGGAGGGAGCTGTTTTTT. This translates into CASSLEMPGQRMGRELFF. Together with reference TRBV7-8 and TRBJ2-2, the CDR3 gives the full variable domain: GAGVSQSPRYKVAKRGQDVALRCDPISGHVSLFWYQQALGQGPEFLTYFQNEAQLDKSGLPSDRFFAERPEGSVSTLKIQRTQQEDSAVYLCASSLEMPGQRMGRELFFGEGSRLTVL.

This clonotype was picked up many times. The V and J genes are TRBV20-1 and TRBJ1-1, with D perhaps TRBD1 (5 bases). The CDR3 runs to 12 residues. In germline, CDR1 is DFQATT, CDR2 SNEGSKA (reference sequence). Trimming removed 6 bases from V and 2 bases from J, with 10 bases in between. The CDR3 loop reads CSATGLNTEAFF. The CDR3 DNA sequence: TGCAGTGCCACGGGACTTAACACTGAAGCTTTCTTT.

This clonotype was detected ten times or more. The chain combines TRBV3-1 with TRBJ1-1; D gene unclear. The germline V gene encodes CDR1 LGHDT and CDR2 YNNKEL (reference sequence). The CDR3 is 12 amino acids. The V gene lost 2 bases and the J gene lost 2 bases, with 3 bases spanning the gap. The CDR3, as DNA: TGTGCCAGCAGCCAAATTAACACTGAAGCTTTCTTT. Translated: CASSQINTEAFF.

This clonotype was counted ten times or more. This rearrangement joins TRBV6-2 or TRBV6-3 to TRBJ1-1; D not resolved. V was pared by 6 bases and J by 5 bases, with 19 bases between. The CDR3 consists of 15 residues. CDR1 and CDR2 (germline): MNHEY, SVGEGT. The CDR3 sequence is CASSSNRDLGTEAFF. CDR3 bases: TGTGCCAGCAGCTCCAACCGGGATTTGGGAACTGAAGCTTTCTTT.

In this sample, this clonotype turned up many times. This chain uses TRBV7-9 with TRBJ2-1, with 9 positions matching TRBD2. The CDR3 length is 14 residues. Germline CDR1 SEHNR, CDR2 FQNEAQ (reference sequence). V lost 7 bases, J lost 3 bases, and 4 bases stayed unmatched. The CDR3 loop is CASNPAGGYNEQFF. The CDR3 region has the DNA TGTGCCAGCAACCCAGCGGGGGGCTACAATGAGCAGTTCTTC.

This clonotype was observed many times. The chain is built from TRBV29-1 and TRBJ2-3; the D gene could be TRBD1 or TRBD2 (5 bases each). CDR3 length equals 12 residues. V gave up 6 bases and J gave up 3 bases, with 10 bases separating them. Looked up from germline, CDR1 is SQVTM and CDR2 is ANQGSEA. The CDR3 DNA reads as TGCAGCGTCGACGAGGGGACAGATACGCAGTATTTT. Translating it yields CSVDEGTDTQYF.

This chain links TRBV5-1 with TRBJ1-5; D uncertain. The CDR3 runs to 11 residues. Germline loops: CDR1 SGHRS, CDR2 YFSETQ. Trimming took 4 bases from V and 6 from J, leaving 5 bases between them. CDR3 DNA sequence: TGCGCCAGCAGCGGGAGTCAGCCCCAGCATTTT. This gives the protein CASSGSQPQHF.

This clonotype has a count of ten or more. The chain joins TRBV5-1 to TRBJ2-1, with a tentative D call TRBD2 (5 bases). The CDR3 contains 11 residues. Germline lookup yields CDR1 SGHRS and CDR2 YFSETQ. With 6 bases removed from V and 14 bases from J, the gap between germline ends came to 15 bases. The CDR3 region is CASTGGLQKFF. The CDR3 DNA is TGCGCCAGCACGGGTGGACTCCAAAAGTTCTTC.

The chain carries TRBV10-3 and TRBJ2-1; D is tentatively TRBD1 or TRBD2 (6 bases each). V lost 6 bases and J 6 bases, leaving 21 bases between the germline ends. CDR3 length: 16 residues. Per germline, CDR1 ENHRY and CDR2 SYGVKD. The CDR3 DNA reads as TGTGCCATCAGCTGGGACGTGGGGGGCGCGACCAATGAGCAGTTCTTC. Its translation: CAISWDVGGATNEQFF.

This clonotype was observed at least ten times. V gene TRBV6-5 combines with J gene TRBJ1-2, with D uncertain. V gave up 2 bases and J gave up 10 bases, with 14 bases separating them. Germline assignment: CDR1 MNHEY and CDR2 SVGAGI. The CDR3 contains 13 residues. The CDR3 sequence is CASSYKRANFYTF. The CDR3, as DNA: TGTGCCAGCAGTTACAAGCGGGCCAACTTCTACACCTTC.

This clonotype was recorded at least ten times. The chain couples TRBV12-3 or TRBV12-4 to TRBJ1-2; D not resolved. V lost 1 base and J lost 6, with 9 bases in between. CDR3 length: 13 amino acids. The CDR3 sequence is CASSLGRTNGYTF. Written as DNA, the CDR3 is TGTGCCAGCAGTTTAGGGAGAACAAATGGCTACACCTTC.

This clonotype was seen at least ten times. The chain is built from TRBV7-9 and TRBJ2-1; a weak D match, TRBD2 (6 bases). V lost 5 bases and J lost 5, with 13 bases in between. The CDR3 is made up of 14 amino acids. CDR1 and CDR2 (germline): SEHNR, FQNEAQ (reference sequence). CDR3 sequence reads: CASSISRGHNEQFF. The DNA for the CDR3 is TGTGCCAGCAGCATATCGCGGGGCCACAATGAGCAGTTCTTC.

This clonotype was seen repeatedly, ten times or more. The chain links TRBV12-3 or TRBV12-4 to TRBJ1-1; D ambiguous. The CDR3 extends over 15 amino acids. The V end lost 0 bases, the J end lost 5 bases, and 13 bases lay between the germline ends. The CDR3 bases are TGTGCCAGCAGTTTAGCGTCTCCCCTTAGGACTGAAGCTTTCTTT. Protein: CASSLASPLRTEAFF.

This clonotype was seen ten or more times. This rearrangement joins TRBV7-6 to TRBJ2-2; a possible D gene is TRBD2 (6 bases). With 0 bases removed from V and 5 bases from J, the gap between germline ends came to 10 bases. The CDR3 is 15 residues long. Germline V lookup: CDR1 SGHVS, CDR2 FNYEAQ. DNA for the CDR3: TGTGCCAGCAGCTTAGCGGGAGGAGTAACCGGGGAGCTGTTTTTT. Its translation is CASSLAGGVTGELFF. Filled out from reference TRBV7-6 and TRBJ2-2, the complete variable domain reads GAGVSQSPRYKVTKRGQDVALRCDPISGHVSLYWYRQALGQGPEFLTYFNYEAQQDKSGLPNDRFSAERPEGSISTLTIQRTEQRDSAMYRCASSLAGGVTGELFFGEGSRLTVL.

In this sample, this clonotype turned up a few times. V and J are TRBV20-1 and TRBJ2-1, with D perhaps matching TRBD2 (6 bases). CDR1 and CDR2 from the germline V gene are DFQATT and SNEGSKA (reference sequence). The CDR3 has 17 amino acids. Trimming shortened V by 3 bases and J by 7 bases, and 25 bases separated the two germline ends. The CDR3 nucleotides read TGCAGTGCTAGGGGCGGGGTAACACTCAATCCCCGGAATGAGCAGTTCTTC. This gives the protein CSARGGVTLNPRNEQFF.

This clonotype was observed at least ten times. The V call is TRBV7-2, the J call TRBJ1-3; 9 positions agree with TRBD1. CDR1 SGHTA and CDR2 FQGNSA come from the germline V gene. The ends lost 0 bases at V and 4 bases at J; junction bases unmatched: 10. This CDR3 region has 18 residues. CDR3 bases: TGTGCCAGCAGCTTAGCGGCCCCAACAGGGGGCAAGGGAAACACCATATATTTT. It translates to CASSLAAPTGGKGNTIYF.

This clonotype was seen many times. The V gene is TRBV7-9, the J gene TRBJ2-5, with a possible D match to TRBD2 (5 bases). The CDR3 totals 14 residues. Germline CDR1 and CDR2: SEHNR and FQNEAQ (reference sequence). The germline V and J ends were trimmed by 3 bases and 1 base, with 9 bases remaining between them. The CDR3 DNA reads TGTGCCAGCAGCTTTCGGGGAATCCAAGAGACCCAGTACTTC. Protein sequence: CASSFRGIQETQYF.

This clonotype was seen many times. The V and J genes are TRBV12-3 or TRBV12-4 and TRBJ2-3; D perhaps matches TRBD2 (5 bases). The CDR3 sequence is 13 residues long. V was trimmed by 6 bases and J by 4 bases, leaving 11 bases between them. CDR3 region: CASRPPGSDTQYF. In DNA, the CDR3 is TGTGCCAGCAGACCCCCGGGGTCAGATACGCAGTATTTT.

This clonotype appeared many times. This chain joins TRBV5-6 and TRBJ1-6; D is ambiguous. Germline V gene lookup returns CDR1 SGHDT and CDR2 YYEEEE. The CDR3 is 15 residues long. V lost 3 bases, J lost 0 bases, and 7 bases lay in between. The CDR3 region is CASSYSGSYNSPLHF. The CDR3 nucleotides read TGTGCCAGCAGCTACTCGGGCTCCTATAATTCACCCCTCCACTTT. Full variable domain (remainder filled in from reference TRBV5-6 and TRBJ1-6): DAGVTQSPTHLIKTRGQQVTLRCSPKSGHDTVSWYQQALGQGPQFIFQYYEEEERQRGNFPDRFSGHQFPNYSSELNVNALLLGDSALYLCASSYSGSYNSPLHFGNGTRLTVT.

Notes on this clonotype: An end of the junction does not agree with germline; a read error may underlie this. V usage is TRBV12-3 or TRBV12-4 and J usage is TRBJ1-4; D is uncertain. The CDR3 runs 11 residues. The CDR3 spells CASSGNEKLSF. CDR3 bases: TGTGCCAGTTCGGGGAACGAAAAACTGTCTTTT.

This clonotype was seen many times. The chain combines TRBV5-1 with TRBJ1-4; weak D call: TRBD1 (5 bases). Germline-derived CDR1 and CDR2 are SGHRS and YFSETQ. The CDR3 runs 13 residues. V lost 5 bases, J lost 7 bases, and 12 bases lay in between. CDR3 nucleotide sequence: TGCGCCAGCAGGACAGAGAATCTTGAAAAACTGTTTTTT. Amino acid sequence: CASRTENLEKLFF.

The table lists this clonotype with many counts. This chain links TRBV20-1 with TRBJ1-5, with D possibly TRBD1 on 5 matching bases. V was shortened by 2 bases and J by 0 bases, with 14 bases between the two germline ends. The germline V gene encodes CDR1 DFQATT and CDR2 SNEGSKA (reference sequence). The CDR3 contains 16 residues. The CDR3: CSARNRDGYSNQPQHF. CDR3 coding DNA: TGCAGTGCTAGAAACCGGGACGGATATAGCAATCAGCCCCAGCATTTT.

This clonotype came up many times. V gene TRBV6-5 combines with J gene TRBJ2-1; 10 nucleotides align to TRBD2. This CDR3 comprises 15 residues. With V trimmed by 8 bases and J by 0 bases, 4 bases remained unmatched. Germline V lookup: CDR1 MNHEY, CDR2 SVGAGI. CDR3 in DNA: TGTGCCAGCGGCCCTAGCGGGAGCTCCTACAATGAGCAGTTCTTC. This codes for CASGPSGSSYNEQFF.

In its sample, this clonotype was seen many times. The chain couples TRBV20-1 to TRBJ1-2; 10 bases map to TRBD1. The V and J ends lost 3 bases and 4 bases, in that order; junction bases with no gene match: 8. The germline gives CDR1 DFQATT, CDR2 SNEGSKA (reference sequence). This CDR3 has 15 amino acids. CDR3 residues: CSASQGTGVGYGYTF. The DNA of the CDR3 is TGCAGTGCTAGTCAAGGGACAGGGGTGGGCTATGGCTACACCTTC.

Only a few counts were recorded for this clonotype. A much larger clone differs from this one at a single base, so this may be a read error. The chain employs TRBV5-1 and TRBJ1-1, with D possibly matching TRBD1 (6 bases). V gave up 4 bases and J gave up 8 bases, with 18 bases separating them. This CDR3 spans 14 amino acids. Germline V CDR1 and CDR2: SGHRS, YFSETQ. The CDR3 sequence: CASSMSGTGTEAFF. The CDR3 DNA reads TGCGCCAGCAGCATGTCCGGCACCGGGACAGAAGCTTTCTTT.

This clonotype came up many times. The CDR3 spells CASSYLNTGELFF. The CDR3 coding sequence is TGCGCCAGCAGCTATTTAAACACCGGGGAGCTGTTTTTT. The chain joins TRBV10-2 to TRBJ2-2; D not resolved. V lost 6 bases, J lost 2 bases, and 7 bases lay in between. This CDR3 is built from 13 residues. In germline, CDR1 is WSHSY, CDR2 SAAADI.

This clonotype has a count of ten or more. The CDR3 here is CASSQDGYVNTEAFF. The CDR3, as DNA: TGTGCCAGCAGCCAAGATGGATACGTGAACACTGAAGCTTTCTTT. The chain uses TRBV3-1 and TRBJ1-1, with unresolved D. Trimming shortened V by 0 bases and J by 0 bases, and 8 bases separated the two germline ends. CDR1 is LGHDT, CDR2 YNNKEL, per germline (reference sequence). The CDR3 covers 15 residues.

This clonotype was seen repeatedly, ten times or more. The J gene is TRBJ2-3, the V gene TRBV10-3; 9 bases are a match to TRBD1. The germline V gene encodes CDR1 ENHRY and CDR2 SYGVKD. The CDR3 totals 15 residues. V gave up 3 bases and J gave up 3 bases; unmatched junction bases: 4. The CDR3 DNA reads TGTGCCATCAGTGACAGGGGACAGGGAACAGATACGCAGTATTTT. It codes for CAISDRGQGTDTQYF.

At least ten counts were recorded for this clonotype. At one end, the junction sequence differs from germline, possibly due to a read error. This chain uses TRBV7-9 with TRBJ2-1, with a tentative D call TRBD1 (6 bases). The length of the CDR3 is 11 residues. The V gene's germline CDR1 is SEHNR and CDR2 FQNEAQ (reference sequence). The CDR3 DNA follows: TGTGCCAGCAGCCACGAGCAGGGGTCGATCTTC. It codes for CASSHEQGSIF.

Many counts were recorded for this clonotype. This rearrangement joins TRBV7-9 to TRBJ2-7; 14 nucleotides match TRBD2. Trimming at V came to 1 base and at J to 2 bases, leaving 13 bases not matched to a gene. The CDR3 consists of 20 residues. The germline gives CDR1 SEHNR, CDR2 FQNEAQ (reference sequence). CDR3 DNA sequence: TGTGCCAGCAGCTTAGTGCCGGGGACTAGCGGGAGATATCTGCCCTACGAGCAGTACTTC. This translates into CASSLVPGTSGRYLPYEQYF.

This clonotype was seen repeatedly, ten times or more. The genes are TRBV7-2 and TRBJ2-1, with D possibly TRBD2 on 6 matching bases. The germline V gene encodes CDR1 SGHTA and CDR2 FQGNSA. This CDR3 is 15 amino acids long. V was clipped by 1 base and J by 7 bases, with 14 bases between them. The CDR3 reads CASSLVEGPGNEQFF. In nucleotides, the CDR3 is TGTGCCAGCAGCTTAGTGGAGGGCCCGGGGAATGAGCAGTTCTTC.